This T cell receptor beta chain was identified during a study of blood T cell repertoires in COVID-19. Whole-study context: From the United States, Italy and Spain came samples of acute and convalescent COVID-19.

The table came from immunoSEQ multiplex PCR; TCRdb's copy has only in-frame clones and leaves some out. Of about 140,000 clones in the sample, over 75% are singletons; the top ten hold around 3%. The CDR3 runs 12 residues. CDR1 is SGHNT and CDR2 is YYREEE in the germline V gene (reference sequence). Trimming took 2 bases from V and 8 from J, leaving 10 bases between them. The V gene is TRBV5-4, the J gene TRBJ1-2; no definite D call. Specimen: PBMCs or T cells enriched from blood (not recorded which). The TCR comes from a woman between 50 and 59 years old who had recovered from COVID-19. For the CDR3, the DNA is TGTGCCAGCAGCTTAGACTCCCTCGGCTACACCTTC. This gives the protein CASSLDSLGYTF.